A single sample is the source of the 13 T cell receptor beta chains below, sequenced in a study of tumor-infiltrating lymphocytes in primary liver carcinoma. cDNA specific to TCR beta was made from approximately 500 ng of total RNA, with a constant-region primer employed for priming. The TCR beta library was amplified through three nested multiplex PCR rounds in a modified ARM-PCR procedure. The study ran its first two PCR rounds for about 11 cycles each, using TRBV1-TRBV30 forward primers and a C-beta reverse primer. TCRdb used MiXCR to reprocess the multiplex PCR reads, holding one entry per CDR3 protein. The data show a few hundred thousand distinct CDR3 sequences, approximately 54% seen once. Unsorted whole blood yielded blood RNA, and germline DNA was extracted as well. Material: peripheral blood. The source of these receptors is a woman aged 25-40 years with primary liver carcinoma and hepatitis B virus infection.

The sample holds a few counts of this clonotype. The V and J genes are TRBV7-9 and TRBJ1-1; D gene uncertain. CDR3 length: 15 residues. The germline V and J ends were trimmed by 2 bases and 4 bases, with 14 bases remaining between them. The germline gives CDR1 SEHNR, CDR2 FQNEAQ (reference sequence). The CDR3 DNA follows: TGTGCCAGCAGCTTATCGCCAGAGCTTATCACTGAAGCTTTCTTT. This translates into CASSLSPELITEAFF.

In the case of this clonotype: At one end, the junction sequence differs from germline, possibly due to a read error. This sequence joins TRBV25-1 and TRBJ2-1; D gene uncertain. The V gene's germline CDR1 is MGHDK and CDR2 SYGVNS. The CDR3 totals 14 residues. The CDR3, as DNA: TGTGCTAGCAGTGAAATCGGGCCTGGGCTAGAGCAGTTCTTC. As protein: CASSEIGPGLEQFF.

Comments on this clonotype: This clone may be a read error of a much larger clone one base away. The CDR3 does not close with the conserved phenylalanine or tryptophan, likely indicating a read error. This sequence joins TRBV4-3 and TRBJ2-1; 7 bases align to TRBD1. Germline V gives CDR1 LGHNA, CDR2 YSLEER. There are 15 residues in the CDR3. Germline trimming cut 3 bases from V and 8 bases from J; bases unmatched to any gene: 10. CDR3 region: CASSHADRAVDEQFL. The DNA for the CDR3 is TGCGCCAGCAGCCATGCTGACAGGGCGGTCGATGAGCAGTTCCTC.

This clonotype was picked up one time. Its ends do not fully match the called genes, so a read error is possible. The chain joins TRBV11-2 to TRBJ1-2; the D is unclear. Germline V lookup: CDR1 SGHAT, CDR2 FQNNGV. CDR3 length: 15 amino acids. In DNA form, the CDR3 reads TGTGTCAGCAACTTAGAAAGTATTGGGATGGGGGGCTACACCTTC. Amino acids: CVSNLESIGMGGYTF.

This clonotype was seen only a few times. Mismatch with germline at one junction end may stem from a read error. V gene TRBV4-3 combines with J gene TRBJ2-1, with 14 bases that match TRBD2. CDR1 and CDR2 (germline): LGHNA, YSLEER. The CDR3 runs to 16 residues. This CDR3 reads CASSREGLAGDNGQFF. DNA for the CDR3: TGCGCCAGCAGCCGAGAGGGACTAGCGGGGGACAATGGGCAGTTCTTC.

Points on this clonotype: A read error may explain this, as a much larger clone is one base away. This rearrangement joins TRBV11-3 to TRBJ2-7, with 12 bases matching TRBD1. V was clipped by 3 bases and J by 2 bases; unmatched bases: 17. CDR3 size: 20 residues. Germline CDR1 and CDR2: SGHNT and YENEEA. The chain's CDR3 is CASSFNLGTGGAVRPYEQYF. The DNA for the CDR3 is TGTGCCAGCAGCTTCAATCTCGGGACAGGGGGCGCGGTACGGCCCTACGAGCAGTACTTC.

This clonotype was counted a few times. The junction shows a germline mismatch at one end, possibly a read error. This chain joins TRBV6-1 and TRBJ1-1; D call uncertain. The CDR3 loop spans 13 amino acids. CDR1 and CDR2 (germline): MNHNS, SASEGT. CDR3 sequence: CANSDNVNTEAFF. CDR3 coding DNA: TGTGCCAACAGCGACAACGTTAACACTGAAGCATTCTTT.

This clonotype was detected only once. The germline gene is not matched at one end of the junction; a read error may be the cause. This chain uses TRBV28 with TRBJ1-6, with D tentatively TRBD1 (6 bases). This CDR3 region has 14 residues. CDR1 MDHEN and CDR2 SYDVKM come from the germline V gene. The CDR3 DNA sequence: TGTGCCAGCAGTCTCAACAGGGCTAATTCACCCCTCCAGTTT. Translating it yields CASSLNRANSPLQF.

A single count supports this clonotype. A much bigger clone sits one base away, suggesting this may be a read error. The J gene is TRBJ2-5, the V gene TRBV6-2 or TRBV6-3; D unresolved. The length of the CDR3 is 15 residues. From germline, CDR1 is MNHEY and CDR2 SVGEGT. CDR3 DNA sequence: TGTGCCAGCAGTTTACTTGGACGGAGCCAAGAGACCCAGCACTTC. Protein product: CASSLLGRSQETQHF.

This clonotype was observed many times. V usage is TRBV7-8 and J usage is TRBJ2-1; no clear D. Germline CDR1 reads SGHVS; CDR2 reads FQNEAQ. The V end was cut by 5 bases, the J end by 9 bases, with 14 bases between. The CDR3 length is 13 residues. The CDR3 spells CASSHGKASEQFF. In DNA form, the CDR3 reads TGTGCCAGCAGCCATGGGAAGGCCAGTGAGCAGTTCTTC.

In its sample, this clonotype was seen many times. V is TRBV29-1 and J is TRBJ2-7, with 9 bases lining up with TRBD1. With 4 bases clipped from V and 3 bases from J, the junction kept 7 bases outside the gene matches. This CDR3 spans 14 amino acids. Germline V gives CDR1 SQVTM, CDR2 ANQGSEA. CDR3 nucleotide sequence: TGCAGCGTTGCCCGAACAGGGGGCAGCTACGAGCAGTACTTC. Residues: CSVARTGGSYEQYF.

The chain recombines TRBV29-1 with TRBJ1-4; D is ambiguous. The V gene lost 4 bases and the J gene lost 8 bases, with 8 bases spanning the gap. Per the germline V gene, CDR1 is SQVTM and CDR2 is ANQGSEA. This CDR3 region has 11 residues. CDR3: CSVGDAEKLFF. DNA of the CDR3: TGCAGCGTTGGAGACGCGGAAAAACTGTTTTTT.

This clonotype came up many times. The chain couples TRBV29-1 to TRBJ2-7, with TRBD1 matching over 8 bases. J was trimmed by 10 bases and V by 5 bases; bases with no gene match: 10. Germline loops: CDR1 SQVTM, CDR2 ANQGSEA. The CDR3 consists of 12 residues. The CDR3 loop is CSVLDRGQFQYF. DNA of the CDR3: TGCAGCGTTTTAGACAGGGGCCAGTTCCAGTACTTC.